These T cell receptor beta chains were read from a single sample in a study of blood T cells in healthy people across ages. TCRdb independently ran MiXCR on the 5' RACE reads; one entry per CDR3 protein. The repertoire holds 1.5 million to 2 million distinct CDR3 sequences, roughly two fifths seen once, with roughly 23% in the top ten. The sequenced sample was blood. The receptor set was obtained from a human donor in good health. The CDR3 runs from the conserved cysteine through the conserved F or W. The order of the fields is CDR3 DNA, CDR3 protein, clone size, J gene, V gene, D gene. A D gene is named only where the DNA matches it firmly. Size tells how often a clone was seen (once, few, many) or the class of an expanded clone, and some rows leave it out.

cdr3_nt: TGCGCCAGCAGCCAAGATCTGCAGGAGGTGGAATATGGCTACACCTTC
cdr3_aa: CASSQDLQEVEYGYTF
clone_size: few
j_call: TRBJ1-2
v_call: TRBV4-3
d_call: NA

cdr3_nt: TGCGCCAGCAGCCAAGGATCCCTCTACGAGCAGTACTTC
cdr3_aa: CASSQGSLYEQYF
clone_size: few
j_call: TRBJ2-7
v_call: TRBV4-3
d_call: NA

cdr3_nt: TGCGCCAGCAGCTACTCCAGGATCCGGACAGGGGTTACTCGGGAGCAGTACTTC
cdr3_aa: CASSYSRIRTGVTREQYF
clone_size: NA
j_call: TRBJ2-5
v_call: TRBV5-1
d_call: TRBD1

cdr3_nt: TGCAGCGTTGAGGGACAGTTCTACAATGAGCAGTTCTTC
cdr3_aa: CSVEGQFYNEQFF
clone_size: NA
j_call: TRBJ2-1
v_call: TRBV29-1
d_call: TRBD1

cdr3_nt: TGTGCCAGCAGCCACCTTACAGAAAGCTACAATGAGCAGTTCTTC
cdr3_aa: CASSHLTESYNEQFF
clone_size: NA
j_call: TRBJ2-1
v_call: TRBV14
d_call: NA

cdr3_nt: TGTGCCAGCAGCAAAGGGACCGACAATGAGCAGTTCTTC
cdr3_aa: CASSKGTDNEQFF
clone_size: many
j_call: TRBJ2-1
v_call: TRBV12-3/TRBV12-4
d_call: NA

cdr3_nt: TGTGCCAGCAAAATGGGAGAGGAAGAGACCCAGTACTTC
cdr3_aa: CASKMGEEETQYF
clone_size: few
j_call: TRBJ2-5
v_call: TRBV28
d_call: NA

cdr3_nt: TGCAGCGTTGCCCCACAGGGACGGACAGATACGCAGTATTTT
cdr3_aa: CSVAPQGRTDTQYF
clone_size: NA
j_call: TRBJ2-3
v_call: TRBV29-1
d_call: NA

cdr3_nt: TGTGCCAGCAGTTACGAGAGGGGAGGTCAGCCCCAGCATTTT
cdr3_aa: CASSYERGGQPQHF
clone_size: few
j_call: TRBJ1-5
v_call: TRBV6-2/TRBV6-3
d_call: NA

cdr3_nt: TGTGCCAGCAGCTTAGAACTAGCCTCAGATACGCAGTATTTT
cdr3_aa: CASSLELASDTQYF
clone_size: many
j_call: TRBJ2-3
v_call: TRBV7-3
d_call: NA

cdr3_nt: TGTGCCGGCAGCTTAGGAGTAGCGGGGGGCGCAGATACGCAGTATTTT
cdr3_aa: CAGSLGVAGGADTQYF
clone_size: NA
j_call: TRBJ2-3
v_call: TRBV7-3
d_call: TRBD2

cdr3_nt: TGTGCCACCAGCAGAACAAGACAGGGGTCAAACGAGCAGTACTTC
cdr3_aa: CATSRTRQGSNEQYF
clone_size: few
j_call: TRBJ2-7
v_call: TRBV15
d_call: TRBD1